In this sample, the clone carrying this T cell receptor (beta chain) turned up many times. What it binds is not known. Unique molecular identifiers were incorporated into the prepared TCRbeta library. TCRdb used MiXCR to reprocess the PCR reads, holding one entry per CDR3 protein. The sample shows 150,000 to 200,000 distinct CDR3 sequences, 11% of them seen only once. The data stem from a study of T-cell reconstitution after alpha-beta-depleted transplantation in children. Broader study findings: The main origin of T-cell counts and diversity one year after transplant was newly produced T cells. Elevated TCRbeta diversity at day 60 was traced, in some patients, to surviving recipient T cells and thymic progenitors.

V was pared by 5 bases and J by 1 base, with 14 bases between. The germline V gene has CDR1 MNHEY and CDR2 SMNVEV (reference sequence). CDR3 size: 16 residues. The rearrangement uses TRBV27 and TRBJ2-2, with D uncertain. The sequence was obtained from a boy aged 2-9 years with acute myeloid leukemia, due to receive a stem cell transplant. The specimen was PBMCs, collected before TCRalphabeta/CD19-depleted stem cell transplant. The CDR3 protein is CASSPLRALNTGELFF. CDR3 bases: TGTGCCAGCAGTCCTCTTCGGGCCCTGAACACCGGGGAGCTGTTTTTT.